Below, one T cell receptor beta chain is given with its context. Antigen unknown. The data belong to a study of a mutant IDH1 vaccine in newly diagnosed glioma. Whole-study context: Scheduled for weeks 1, 3, 5, 7, 11, 15, 19 and 23, eight vaccinations were given to patients. Sex distribution of treated patients was roughly 60% male and about 40% female; mean age was 40.4 years. Patients' prior therapy spanned radiotherapy, temozolomide, or both; most underwent both. Points from the study as a whole: Pseudoprogression appeared unlinked to shifts in leading peripheral T cell clonotypes.

Profiled with immunoSEQ multiplex PCR; TCRdb holds only in-frame clones, not every one. Of approximately 41,000 clones listed, approximately 90% are singletons. Time point: week 23, last vaccination. Vaccination comprised doses that each held 300 ug of mutant IDH1 20-mer peptide, plus topical imiquimod. CDR1 SEHNR and CDR2 FQNEAQ come from the germline V gene (reference sequence). Trimming shortened V by 7 bases and J by 0 bases, and 6 bases separated the two germline ends. The CDR3 covers 12 residues. Specimen: PBMCs, collected from a glioma patient whose treatment included an IDH1 peptide vaccine. This receptor was obtained from a middle-aged man with glioma. The chain carries TRBV7-9 and TRBJ2-5; D is unclear. This CDR3 is CASTLNQETQYF. The CDR3 DNA reads as TGTGCCAGCACCCTCAACCAAGAGACCCAGTACTTC.